The 17 T cell receptor beta chains presented below share a single source sample, sequenced in a study of regulatory T cells in long-lasting Graves disease. To make TCR beta libraries, researchers used iRepertoire HTBI primers and Arm-PCR of CDR3 regions. Via MiXCR, TCRdb re-called the multiplex PCR reads, giving one row per CDR3 protein. The data hold about 460,000 distinct CDR3 sequences, with roughly 22% observed a single time. Indicated time point: persistent/refractory GD, antithyroid drugs over 5 years with positive TRAb. After RNA was extracted from PBMCs, the TCR library was made from it. The material was peripheral blood mononuclear cells (PBMCs), obtained when the disease was refractory, from a patient treated with antithyroid drugs. The receptors come from a female donor with Graves disease.

This clonotype was found many times. The J gene is TRBJ2-5, the V gene TRBV6-2 or TRBV6-3, with 7 bases that match TRBD1. Per germline, CDR1 MNHEY and CDR2 SVGEGT. Unmatched junction bases numbered 3, after V lost 8 bases and J lost 3 bases. The CDR3 covers 12 residues. CDR3 protein: CASGTEKETQYF. CDR3 nucleotide sequence: TGTGCCAGCGGGACAGAGAAAGAGACCCAGTACTTC.

Ten or more counts support this clonotype. The gene calls are TRBV28 and TRBJ1-2; D unresolved. Germline V gene lookup returns CDR1 MDHEN and CDR2 SYDVKM. V lost 6 bases and J 3 bases, leaving 14 bases between the germline ends. CDR3 length: 14 residues. CDR3 region: CASSRFGSYYGYTF. DNA of the CDR3: TGTGCCAGCAGCCGCTTCGGATCCTACTATGGCTACACCTTC.

V and J are TRBV20-1 and TRBJ2-2; 8 bases agree with TRBD2. The ends lost 3 bases at V and 5 bases at J; junction bases unmatched: 8. The CDR3 spans 15 residues. The germline CDR1 and CDR2 sequences are DFQATT and SNEGSKA (reference sequence). The CDR3 is CSASPMRGVTGELFF. CDR3 DNA: TGCAGTGCTAGCCCCATGCGGGGGGTGACCGGGGAGCTGTTTTTT.

The J gene is TRBJ2-1, the V gene TRBV29-1; D uncertain. V gave up 7 bases and J gave up 5 bases, with 9 bases separating them. This CDR3 has 11 residues. Germline V gene data show CDR1 as SQVTM and CDR2 as ANQGSEA. In DNA form, the CDR3 reads TGCAGCGGGGGTCGGGACAATGAGCAGTTCTTC. Its translation: CSGGRDNEQFF.

There are many counts of this clonotype. The chain uses TRBV28 and TRBJ1-5; no clear D. The CDR3 runs 13 residues. Germline CDR1 MDHEN, CDR2 SYDVKM. V lost 8 bases, J lost 5 bases, and 13 bases lay in between. CDR3 sequence: CASSPRTYQPQHF. In nucleotides, the CDR3 is TGTGCCAGCTCCCCGAGGACTTATCAGCCCCAGCATTTT.

This clonotype has just a few counts. The chain recombines TRBV4-3 with TRBJ1-2; D unclear. The germline gives CDR1 LGHNA, CDR2 YSLEER. V lost 0 bases to trimming and J lost 0 bases, with 5 bases between them. The CDR3 spans 14 residues. The CDR3 spells CASSQESSNYGYTF. In DNA, the CDR3 is TGCGCCAGCAGCCAAGAATCTTCTAACTATGGCTACACCTTC.

In its sample, this clonotype was seen many times. This chain links TRBV11-3 with TRBJ2-7, with D possibly being TRBD1 or TRBD2 (7 bases each). This CDR3 spans 15 amino acids. Germline loops: CDR1 SGHNT, CDR2 YENEEA. Trimming shortened V by 6 bases and J by 2 bases, and 17 bases separated the two germline ends. In DNA, the CDR3 is TGTGCCAGCAGGATGTCAGGGGGAGGGCCCTACGAGCAGTACTTC. It translates to CASRMSGGGPYEQYF. Full variable domain (rest looked up from reference TRBV11-3 and TRBJ2-7): EAGVVQSPRYKIIEKKQPVAFWCNPISGHNTLYWYLQNLGQGPELLIRYENEEAVDDSQLPKDRFSAERLKGVDSTLKIQPAELGDSAVYLCASRMSGGGPYEQYFGPGTRLTVT.

This clonotype was counted at least ten times. The chain recombines TRBV3-1 with TRBJ2-7; D not resolved. Trimming removed 1 base at V and 0 bases at J, with 7 bases between. CDR3 length: 14 amino acids. Per germline, CDR1 LGHDT and CDR2 YNNKEL (reference sequence). The CDR3 nucleotides are TGTGCCAGCAGCCAAGTAGACAACTCCTACGAGCAGTACTTC. As protein: CASSQVDNSYEQYF.

There are many counts of this clonotype. This chain connects TRBV27 to TRBJ2-2; D assignment may be TRBD1 or TRBD2 (5 bases each). Looked up from germline, CDR1 is MNHEY and CDR2 is SMNVEV (reference sequence). Trimming pared 7 bases from V and 4 bases from J, leaving 19 bases between. This CDR3 is 16 amino acids long. The CDR3 region is CASIPNGKRGTGELFF. CDR3 coding DNA: TGTGCCAGCATTCCAAACGGGAAGAGGGGCACCGGGGAGCTGTTTTTT.

This clonotype occurred many times. The gene calls are TRBV28 and TRBJ2-7, with D unresolved. The CDR3 is made up of 12 amino acids. V lost 3 bases, J lost 7 bases, and 10 bases lay in between. From germline, CDR1 is MDHEN and CDR2 SYDVKM. CDR3 loop: CASSFVSWEQYF. As DNA, the CDR3 is TGTGCCAGCAGTTTTGTGAGTTGGGAGCAGTACTTC.

This clonotype has ten or more counts. The J gene is TRBJ1-1, the V gene TRBV28, with D perhaps TRBD1 (6 bases). The CDR3 consists of 16 residues. V lost 2 bases, J lost 4 bases, and 17 bases lay in between. Germline V gene sequence: CDR1 MDHEN, CDR2 SYDVKM. The DNA for the CDR3 is TGTGCCAGCAGTTTAAGGGGGATCCTCGGGGCCACTGAAGCTTTCTTT. Translation: CASSLRGILGATEAFF.

The V gene is TRBV10-3, the J gene TRBJ1-1; D uncertain. V was cut by 2 bases and J by 1 base, with 8 bases left in between. CDR1 ENHRY and CDR2 SYGVKD come from the germline V gene. The CDR3 has 14 residues. This CDR3 is CAISERVGNTEAFF. Here the CDR3 DNA reads TGTGCCATCAGTGAGCGGGTGGGGAACACTGAAGCTTTCTTT.

This clonotype was detected only a few times. The chain carries TRBV12-3 or TRBV12-4 and TRBJ2-2; D call uncertain. V was pared by 3 bases and J by 7 bases, with 12 bases between. The CDR3 runs 14 residues. The DNA for the CDR3 is TGTGCCAGCAGTTTTGGTCCCCCAGGCGGGGAGCTGTTTTTT. It yields the protein CASSFGPPGGELFF.

There are many counts of this clonotype. The chain recombines TRBV19 with TRBJ1-2, with D possibly being TRBD1 (5 bases). The V gene lost 6 bases and the J gene lost 7 bases, with 15 bases spanning the gap. The CDR3 is 13 residues long. Germline CDR1 and CDR2: LNHDA and SQIVND (reference sequence). CDR3 region: CASSPSRAGGYTF. The CDR3 DNA is TGTGCCAGTAGCCCCAGCAGGGCGGGTGGCTACACCTTC.

The V call is TRBV9, the J call TRBJ2-5; D possibly corresponds to TRBD2 (5 bases). V lost 3 bases to trimming and J lost 2 bases, with 8 bases between them. The germline gives CDR1 SGDLS, CDR2 YYNGEE. This CDR3 has 13 amino acids. Written as DNA, the CDR3 is TGTGCCAGCAGCGACGGGGTGCAAGAGACCCAGTACTTC. It encodes CASSDGVQETQYF.

This clonotype has more than one count but fewer than ten. V usage is TRBV2 and J usage is TRBJ1-6, with 12 bases lining up with TRBD1. The CDR3 runs to 14 residues. Germline CDR1 SNHLY, CDR2 FYNNEI. Unmatched junction bases numbered 11, after V lost 6 bases and J lost 17 bases. Here the CDR3 DNA reads TGTGCCAGCAGCGTCGGGACAGGGGGCTCCCCTATCCACTTT. Amino acids: CASSVGTGGSPIHF.

V gene TRBV20-1 combines with J gene TRBJ2-3, with D maybe TRBD2 (7 bases). CDR1 and CDR2 (germline): DFQATT, SNEGSKA (reference sequence). The CDR3 length is 14 residues. Trimming left V 3 bases short and J 2 bases short, with 12 bases between. The CDR3: CSARMGGHTDTQYF. The CDR3 DNA reads TGCAGTGCTAGGATGGGGGGGCACACAGATACGCAGTATTTT.